The clone carrying this TCR beta chain has a handful of counts. Its antigen is unknown. These data are taken from a study of cytomegalovirus exposure and HLA in healthy donors. Regarding the study as a whole: As confirmed in vitro, three CMV-associated chains were specific for CMV antigens. Most of the TCR beta V segments (in an earlier analysis) were productive either about 90% or about 30% of the time. In a later analysis, at a false discovery rate of 0.05, 16,951 TCR beta sequences matched HLA alleles.

The PCR had 60 Vbeta and 13 Jbeta primers. Assay: immunoSEQ multiplex PCR; the TCRdb copy retains only in-frame clones and omits some. The table lists about 130,000 clones, around 83% of them singletons. The sample comprised PBMCs. The clonotype originates from a young woman in good health and CMV-seropositive.

The CDR3 protein is CASSHVQGAGEAFF. Written as DNA, the CDR3 is TGCGCCAGCAGCCACGTACAGGGGGCGGGCGAAGCTTTCTTT. V is TRBV4-1 and J is TRBJ1-1, with 9 bases that match TRBD1. The length of the CDR3 is 14 residues. V shed 3 bases and J 8 bases; nucleotides not matched to a gene: 7. The germline V gene encodes CDR1 MGHRA and CDR2 YSYEKL.